The T cell receptor beta chain described here comes from a study of T cells after yellow fever vaccination. Overall study results and limits: Repertoires sorted by FACS could include abundant clonotypes that are contaminants from the bulk population. Peak timing came faster in the weaker secondary response, day 5 versus 15. There was a small share of clonotypes that showed up in both the CD4 and CD8 compartments.

5'RACE template switching generated TCR cDNA, adding a universal primer site and UMIs. Using its own MiXCR run on the 5' RACE reads, TCRdb lists one record per CDR3 protein. Of 150,000 to 200,000 distinct CDR3 sequences listed, 9.5% to 12% are singletons. The CDR3 runs 13 residues. V lost 3 bases to trimming and J lost 7 bases, with 12 bases between them. CDR1 SGHRS and CDR2 YFSETQ come from the germline V gene. This clonotype was observed a few times. The antigen is undetermined. The specimen comprised CD8+ T cells sorted from PBMCs, sampled 15 days after the yellow fever booster vaccination. The chain couples TRBV5-1 to TRBJ2-3; D call uncertain. The receptor comes from a man aged 18 to 35 who received the YFV17D yellow fever vaccine. CDR3 amino acids: CASSSPITNTQYF. The CDR3 coding sequence is TGCGCCAGCAGCTCGCCGATTACAAATACGCAGTATTTT.